This T cell receptor (beta chain) was profiled in a study of shared clonotypes between healthy human individuals. Some clones are missing from TCRdb's copy, which holds only in-frame ones; the method was immunoSEQ multiplex PCR. Of about 610,000 clones listed, approximately 97% are singletons. With regard to this clone: What it binds is not known.

CDR1 SGHNT and CDR2 YYREEE come from the germline V gene (reference sequence). The V end was cut by 3 bases, the J end by 2 bases, with 15 bases between. The CDR3 totals 15 residues. Study-wide results and limits: For sorted subsets, rarefaction showed incomplete sequencing despite large depth. Clonotype sharing among donors likely depends on sequencing depth.

The V call is TRBV5-4, the J call TRBJ2-7; D not certain. This TCR came from a woman aged 25 to 45 in good health. The specimen sequenced was naive CD4+ T cells sorted from blood. Documented subset: CD45RA+ positively selected. This CDR3 reads CASSSGRNPAYEQYF. The CDR3 DNA reads as TGTGCCAGCAGCTCCGGTCGAAACCCTGCCTACGAGCAGTACTTC.